One and the same sample provided the 22 T cell receptor beta chains below, sequenced in a study of T-cell reconstitution after alpha-beta-depleted transplantation in children (dated by TCRdb to 2016 to 2018). The library was built by means of PCR. The instrument given in TCRdb is Illumina HiSeq 2500. Molecular barcoding was employed in the preparation of TCR libraries, with unique molecular identifiers being used to normalize TCRbeta repertoire quantification. TCRdb trimmed public reads at Q25 via fastp, called clones via MiXCR and kept in-frame beta chains. Identical CDR3 proteins give one entry, which carries the most common genes and DNA. The sample profile shows around 500,000 distinct CDR3 sequences; roughly an eighth of them were found once. The ten largest clones add up to about 5.6% of the sample. The sample consisted of PBMCs from the stem cell graft donor, taken from the stem cell graft. The source is a human donor who donated a stem cell graft to a child with combined immunodeficiency.

This clonotype showed up many times. The chain links TRBV11-2 to TRBJ2-5, with unresolved D. V was cut by 5 bases and J by 5 bases, with 18 bases left in between. CDR1 SGHAT and CDR2 FQNNGV come from the germline V gene. The CDR3 has 15 amino acids. CDR3 amino acids: CASSPDLGIRETQYF. The CDR3 DNA reads as TGTGCCAGCAGCCCCGACTTAGGGATTCGGGAGACCCAGTACTTC.

The V call is TRBV7-9, the J call TRBJ1-2; D ambiguous. With 0 bases removed from V and 8 bases from J, the gap between germline ends came to 7 bases. Germline V gives CDR1 SEHNR, CDR2 FQNEAQ (reference sequence). The CDR3 spans 12 residues. The CDR3 region is CASSLAFVGYTF. The CDR3, as DNA: TGTGCCAGCAGCTTAGCTTTTGTCGGCTACACCTTC.

This clonotype was found a few times. This chain connects TRBV27 to TRBJ1-2; 7 bases fit TRBD1. This CDR3 is built from 13 residues. Per germline, CDR1 MNHEY and CDR2 SMNVEV (reference sequence). V lost 3 bases to trimming and J lost 8 bases; unmatched junction nucleotides: 6. The CDR3 reads CASSFTGAQGYTF. CDR3 coding DNA: TGTGCCAGCAGTTTCACAGGGGCGCAAGGCTACACCTTC.

The V call is TRBV7-2, the J call TRBJ1-6; D is unresolved. From germline, CDR1 is SGHTA and CDR2 FQGNSA. Trimming removed 5 bases at V and 7 bases at J, with 15 bases between. The CDR3 runs 15 residues. CDR3 in DNA: TGTGCCAGCAGCCAACGGGCCCCGGGGAATTCACCCCTCCACTTT. Its translation: CASSQRAPGNSPLHF.

This chain uses TRBV4-2 with TRBJ1-1; no definite D call. The germline CDR1 and CDR2 sequences are LGHNA and YNFKEQ. Trimming removed 0 bases at V and 7 bases at J, with 9 bases between. The CDR3 is 13 amino acids. This CDR3 reads CASSQDLANEAFF. In nucleotides, the CDR3 is TGTGCCAGCAGCCAAGATCTTGCCAATGAAGCTTTCTTT.

This clonotype was seen ten or more times. The chain has TRBV6-4 and TRBJ2-1; the D gene is possibly TRBD2 (6 bases). The CDR3 contains 19 residues. The ends were cut back, 0 bases at V and 1 base at J, with 19 bases in the middle. Germline V CDR1 and CDR2: MRHNA, SNTAGT. The CDR3, as DNA: TGTGCCAGCAGTGACTCGATCTTTCTGGGGGGAGATTCCTACAATGAGCAGTTCTTC. Translation: CASSDSIFLGGDSYNEQFF.

This clonotype showed up just a few times. V usage is TRBV20-1 and J usage is TRBJ2-1, with D possibly matching TRBD1 (5 bases). V dropped 6 bases and J dropped 10 bases, with 16 bases sitting between them. CDR1 is DFQATT, CDR2 SNEGSKA, per germline (reference sequence). The CDR3 totals 12 residues. The CDR3 bases are TGCAGTGCCCCTCGCAGGGCCGGGGAGCAGTTCTTC. It encodes CSAPRRAGEQFF.

This chain links TRBV6-2 or TRBV6-3 with TRBJ2-7, with 8 bases fitting TRBD2. CDR3 length: 17 amino acids. V was pared by 5 bases and J by 0 bases, with 12 bases of the junction left unmatched. Germline V lookup: CDR1 MNHEY, CDR2 SVGEGT. The CDR3, as DNA: TGTGCCAGCAGTACAACTCTAGCGGGCCTCCTCTCCTACGAGCAGTACTTC. This encodes CASSTTLAGLLSYEQYF.

There are a few counts of this clonotype. This chain joins TRBV5-6 and TRBJ2-3; D possibly corresponds to TRBD2 (5 bases). CDR1 is SGHDT, CDR2 YYEEEE, per germline. CDR3 length: 15 amino acids. V was shortened by 3 bases and J by 3 bases, with 14 bases between the two germline ends. CDR3 sequence (DNA): TGTGCCAGCAGCTCCCCCGGACTGGCTACAGATACGCAGTATTTT. Residues: CASSSPGLATDTQYF. The entire variable domain, with the rest obtained from reference TRBV5-6 and TRBJ2-3, is as follows: DAGVTQSPTHLIKTRGQQVTLRCSPKSGHDTVSWYQQALGQGPQFIFQYYEEEERQRGNFPDRFSGHQFPNYSSELNVNALLLGDSALYLCASSSPGLATDTQYFGPGTRLTVL.

In this sample, this clonotype turned up many times. The chain recombines TRBV7-9 with TRBJ1-1; no firm D call. This CDR3 has 14 residues. Per the germline V gene, CDR1 is SEHNR and CDR2 is FQNEAQ (reference sequence). V lost 2 bases, J lost 6 bases, and 13 bases lay in between. The CDR3 region is CASSLNGLSAEAFF. DNA of the CDR3: TGTGCCAGCAGCTTAAATGGGCTGAGTGCTGAAGCTTTCTTT.

This clonotype was observed a handful of times. The chain couples TRBV19 to TRBJ2-6; tentative D call: TRBD1 (5 bases). This CDR3 has 18 residues. V was shortened by 6 bases and J by 0 bases, with 18 bases between the two germline ends. Per germline, CDR1 LNHDA and CDR2 SQIVND (reference sequence). CDR3 protein: CASSSARGTYSGANVLTF. The CDR3 DNA is TGTGCCAGTAGCAGTGCTAGGGGCACTTACTCTGGGGCCAACGTCCTGACTTTC. Full variable domain (remainder filled in from reference TRBV19 and TRBJ2-6): DGGITQSPKYLFRKEGQNVTLSCEQNLNHDAMYWYRQDPGQGLRLIYYSQIVNDFQKGDIAEGYSVSREKKESFPLTVTSAQKNPTAFYLCASSSARGTYSGANVLTFGAGSRLTVL.

This clonotype showed up just a few times. V and J are TRBV28 and TRBJ1-5; D is unresolved. The germline V gene encodes CDR1 MDHEN and CDR2 SYDVKM. V was cut by 4 bases and J by 5 bases, with 9 bases left in between. This CDR3 contains 13 residues. The chain's CDR3 is CASSSRTHQPQHF. CDR3 bases: TGTGCCAGCAGTTCCAGGACTCATCAGCCCCAGCATTTT.

In its sample, this clonotype was seen many times. The chain joins TRBV20-1 to TRBJ2-1; 11 bases fit TRBD2. CDR1 DFQATT and CDR2 SNEGSKA come from the germline V gene (reference sequence). V was pared by 5 bases and J by 8 bases, with 5 bases of the junction left unmatched. This CDR3 has 13 residues. The CDR3 loop reads CSALSGGGYEQFF. The CDR3 DNA follows: TGCAGTGCTCTTAGCGGGGGGGGCTATGAGCAGTTCTTC.

This clonotype has a handful of counts. This rearrangement joins TRBV20-1 to TRBJ2-7; D gene ambiguous. The CDR3 runs to 13 residues. Looked up from germline, CDR1 is DFQATT and CDR2 is SNEGSKA (reference sequence). Trimming took 5 bases from V and 1 from J, leaving 12 bases between them. For the CDR3, the DNA is TGCAGTGCTGGATCGACTGATTCCTACGAGCAGTACTTC. This encodes CSAGSTDSYEQYF.

J is TRBJ1-1 and V is TRBV4-3, with D uncertain. Germline CDR1 LGHNA, CDR2 YSLEER. This CDR3 contains 15 residues. Trimming shortened V by 0 bases and J by 1 base, and 9 bases separated the two germline ends. CDR3 coding DNA: TGCGCCAGCAGCCAAGAATCGCAGAGGAACACTGAAGCTTTCTTT. It codes for CASSQESQRNTEAFF.

This clonotype was found a few times. The chain is built from TRBV4-2 and TRBJ2-5; 7 nucleotides match TRBD2. The CDR3 extends over 16 amino acids. Germline V gene data show CDR1 as LGHNA and CDR2 as YNFKEQ. V trimming: 0 bases; J trimming: 4 bases; junction bases outside the gene matches: 8. For the CDR3, the DNA is TGTGCCAGCAGCCAAGAGGTTCGCGGGGGACGAGAGACCCAGTACTTC. The encoded protein is CASSQEVRGGRETQYF.

In this sample, this clonotype turned up many times. The chain has TRBV24-1 and TRBJ2-1; a weak D match, TRBD2 (6 bases). Per the germline V gene, CDR1 is KGHDR and CDR2 is SFDVKD. V was clipped by 4 bases and J by 3 bases, with 12 bases between them. The CDR3 sequence is 15 residues long. CDR3 sequence (DNA): TGTGCCACCAGTGAGCGGGACCGGGACTACAATGAGCAGTTCTTC. Its protein product is CATSERDRDYNEQFF.

J is TRBJ1-2 and V is TRBV6-5; D remains ambiguous. The germline gives CDR1 MNHEY, CDR2 SVGAGI. This CDR3 contains 16 residues. Between the trimmed V and J ends, which lost 4 bases and 3 bases, there was a span of 18 bases. In nucleotides, the CDR3 is TGTGCCAGCAGTTCCCCCTCTGGGAGGAGACACTATGGCTACACCTTC. It is translated as CASSSPSGRRHYGYTF.

A few counts support this clonotype. The rearrangement uses TRBV3-1 and TRBJ1-1; no clear D. CDR3 size: 14 residues. V was shortened by 6 bases and J by 2 bases, with 13 bases between the two germline ends. The germline V gene has CDR1 LGHDT and CDR2 YNNKEL (reference sequence). Here the CDR3 reads CASRIIGHNTEAFF. For the CDR3, the DNA is TGTGCCAGCAGAATTATCGGCCACAACACTGAAGCTTTCTTT. The complete variable domain, with remaining parts taken from reference TRBV3-1 and TRBJ1-1, reads DTAVSQTPKYLVTQMGNDKSIKCEQNLGHDTMYWYKQDSKKFLKIMFSYNNKELIINETVPNRFSPKSPDKAHLNLHINSLELGDSAVYFCASRIIGHNTEAFFGQGTRLTVV.

The table lists this clonotype with many counts. The rearrangement links TRBV12-3 or TRBV12-4 to TRBJ2-2; no definite D call. Between the trimmed V and J ends, which lost 5 bases and 7 bases, there was a span of 5 bases. This CDR3 is built from 11 residues. Written as DNA, the CDR3 is TGTGCCAGCAGTGGGTACGGGGAGCTGTTTTTT. It specifies CASSGYGELFF.

This clonotype was recorded many times. The chain uses TRBV3-1 and TRBJ2-5; a weak D match, TRBD1 (5 bases). Germline V CDR1 and CDR2: LGHDT, YNNKEL (reference sequence). The CDR3 is made up of 12 amino acids. Trimming removed 8 bases at V and 4 bases at J, with 11 bases between. The CDR3 nucleotides are TGTGCCAGCTACCAGGGCGGAGAGACCCAGTACTTC. This codes for CASYQGGETQYF.

The chain is built from TRBV6-1 and TRBJ1-2; D possibly corresponds to TRBD1 (6 bases). Germline V lookup: CDR1 MNHNS, CDR2 SASEGT. The CDR3 extends over 17 amino acids. V lost 0 bases, J lost 3 bases, and 17 bases lay in between. The CDR3 coding sequence is TGTGCCAGCAGTGAAGCCCCTTACAGGGTTAAAGACTATGGCTACACCTTC. The encoded protein is CASSEAPYRVKDYGYTF.